This T cell receptor beta chain derives from a study of T cell responses to AZD1222 COVID-19 vaccine. Study findings and constraints: As reported, nearly half of all spike-specific TCRs target variant regions that are unmutated.

This clone was observed a few times. Its antigen is unidentified. Generated by immunoSEQ multiplex PCR, the TCRdb table keeps only in-frame clones and is missing some. The data hold about 100,000 clones, with about 86% observed a single time. Germline loops: CDR1 LGHDT, CDR2 YNNKEL (reference sequence). V gave up 2 bases and J gave up 4 bases, with 12 bases separating them. The CDR3 is 14 amino acids. The rearrangement joins TRBV3-1 (or the pseudogene TRBV3-2) to TRBJ2-7; D remains unclear. The material was peripheral blood, obtained on day 0 of AZD1222 vaccination. The source of this sequence is an adult in good health. The CDR3 nucleotides are TGTGCCAGCAGCCAAAGCTCATTTTCGTACGAGCAGTACTTC. Amino acids: CASSQSSFSYEQYF.